This T cell receptor beta chain was sequenced during a study of vaccination and CD4 T cells after COVID-19. Cultured CD4+ T-cell DNA underwent Oncomine TCR Beta short-read sequencing. Using its own MiXCR run on the PCR reads, TCRdb lists one record per CDR3 protein. Here the sample spans about 15,000 distinct CDR3 sequences, 48% being singletons. Treatment in this sample: approximately 9-day PBMC culture with coronavirus spike peptide pools or control peptides (ViraFEST assay). The cultures had half their medium swapped for fresh IL-2 medium on days 3 and 7. For this clonotype: Its matching antigen is unknown.

The specimen sequenced was CD4+ T cells from blood, cultured in vitro. The TCR was taken from a human donor who had recovered from COVID-19.

The CDR3 sequence: CASSSRRNTEAFF. The CDR3 DNA follows: TGTGCCAGCAGTTCCAGGCGGAACACTGAAGCTTTCTTT. The J gene is TRBJ1-1, the V gene TRBV12-3 or TRBV12-4, with D unresolved. The CDR3 is made up of 13 amino acids. V lost 4 bases, J lost 1 base, and 7 bases lay in between.